The clone carrying this TCR beta chain has ten or more counts. Its antigen is not identified. These data originate in a study of HIV-infected patients and healthy controls. Study observations and caveats: A major limitation was that merely sixteen HIV-infected individuals were processed. Untreated HIV+ repertoires had roughly threefold fewer distinct CDR3s and lower Shannon diversity than healthy controls.

The CDR3 totals 14 residues. Trimming took off 10 bases at V and 4 bases at J, with 19 bases between the two ends. The germline V gene encodes CDR1 MNHEY and CDR2 SVGEGT. Reverse transcription used roughly 450 ng RNA and constant-region primers for alpha and beta. Alpha and beta chain libraries were made separately by chain-specific third strand synthesis with multiplexing indices. The library had 12-nucleotide molecular identifiers formed by two random hexamers joined together. TCRdb analysed the 5' RACE reads with MiXCR anew, one entry per CDR3 protein. Here the sample spans 8,000 to 11,000 distinct CDR3 sequences, 6.5% to 10% being singletons. No cell fractionation was done, so the repertoire covers all unsorted peripheral blood T cells. Control samples came from roughly ten uninfected healthy donors, several of them resampled after approximately 3 months.

This clonotype was sampled from an adult in good health. Material for sequencing was blood. The chain uses TRBV6-2 or TRBV6-3 and TRBJ2-5, with a tentative D call TRBD2 (6 bases). The CDR3 spells CATIRVGTGETQYF. CDR3 DNA: TGTGCCACCATCAGGGTAGGGACTGGAGAGACCCAGTACTTC.